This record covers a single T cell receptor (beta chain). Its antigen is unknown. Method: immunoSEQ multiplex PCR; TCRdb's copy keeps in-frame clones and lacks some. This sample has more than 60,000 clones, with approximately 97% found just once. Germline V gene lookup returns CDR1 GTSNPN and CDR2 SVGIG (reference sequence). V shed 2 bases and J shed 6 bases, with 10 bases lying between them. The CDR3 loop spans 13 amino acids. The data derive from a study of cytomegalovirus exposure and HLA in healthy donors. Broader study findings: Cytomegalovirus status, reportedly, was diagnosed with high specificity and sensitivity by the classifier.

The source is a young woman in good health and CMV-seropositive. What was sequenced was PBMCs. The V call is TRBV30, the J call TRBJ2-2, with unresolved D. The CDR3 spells CAWSSYIPGELFF. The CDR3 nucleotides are TGTGCCTGGAGTTCTTATATCCCCGGGGAGCTGTTTTTT.